This is a list of T cell receptor beta chains from one sample in a study of regulatory T cells in long-lasting Graves disease. One entry per CDR3 protein results from TCRdb running MiXCR on the multiplex PCR reads. This sample has a few hundred thousand distinct CDR3 sequences, with about 17% found just once. Sequenced here: peripheral blood mononuclear cells (PBMCs), sampled at new diagnosis, from a patient treated with antithyroid drugs. The origin of the receptors is a female donor with Graves disease. Each CDR3 is given with its conserved first and last residue. Rows may omit the clone size; those that give it use once, few, many or a size class.

J gene: TRBJ1-5
V gene: TRBV6-1
clone size: many
CDR3 protein: CASSRQGGVGNQPQHF

J gene: TRBJ2-2
V gene: TRBV12-3/TRBV12-4
clone size: many
CDR3 protein: CASSRRVPGELFF

J gene: TRBJ2-3
V gene: TRBV7-3
clone size: many
CDR3 protein: CASSLRGGGDTQYF

J gene: TRBJ2-7
V gene: TRBV9
clone size: NA
CDR3 protein: CASSVEGTSGRTYEQYF

J gene: TRBJ2-2
V gene: TRBV20-1
clone size: many
CDR3 protein: CSFSGDGSGELFF

J gene: TRBJ1-2
V gene: TRBV28
clone size: many
CDR3 protein: CATLGGKGYTF

J gene: TRBJ1-2
V gene: TRBV20-1
clone size: many
CDR3 protein: CSATTGEDYGYTF

J gene: TRBJ2-7
V gene: TRBV29-1
clone size: many
CDR3 protein: CSVEDGTRPQYF

J gene: TRBJ1-2
V gene: TRBV6-1
clone size: NA
CDR3 protein: CASSGKTATNYGYTF

J gene: TRBJ1-1
V gene: TRBV10-3
clone size: NA
CDR3 protein: CAIRGQGVVATEAFF

J gene: TRBJ1-3
V gene: TRBV20-1
clone size: NA
CDR3 protein: CSAHVRGQGNTIYF

J gene: TRBJ2-3
V gene: TRBV14
clone size: many
CDR3 protein: CASSRAGLAGSQYF

J gene: TRBJ2-2
V gene: TRBV7-3
clone size: many
CDR3 protein: CASRAASGHTGELFF

J gene: TRBJ2-7
V gene: TRBV6-2/TRBV6-3
clone size: NA
CDR3 protein: CASRQGAGYEQYF

J gene: TRBJ1-3
V gene: TRBV20-1
clone size: few
CDR3 protein: CSARDPGRFSGNTIYF

J gene: TRBJ2-1
V gene: TRBV4-1
clone size: many
CDR3 protein: CASSKIVNEQFF

J gene: TRBJ2-5
V gene: TRBV3-1
clone size: few
CDR3 protein: CATLLAGGVQETQYF

J gene: TRBJ2-5
V gene: TRBV7-2
clone size: many
CDR3 protein: CASSRALGVETQYF

J gene: TRBJ2-1
V gene: TRBV6-9
clone size: NA
CDR3 protein: CASSSLSGHEQFF

J gene: TRBJ2-1
V gene: TRBV7-2
clone size: NA
CDR3 protein: CASSAGTYNEQFF

J gene: TRBJ2-7
V gene: TRBV7-8
clone size: few
CDR3 protein: CASSQRTGIEQYF

J gene: TRBJ1-1
V gene: TRBV6-2/TRBV6-3
clone size: many
CDR3 protein: CASSEGSEIFIGAFF

J gene: TRBJ1-2
V gene: TRBV6-5
clone size: many
CDR3 protein: CASSYSGQGWLYGYTF

J gene: TRBJ2-3
V gene: TRBV6-1
clone size: many
CDR3 protein: CASSESPGHTQYF

J gene: TRBJ2-5
V gene: TRBV29-1
clone size: many
CDR3 protein: CSVEDYLAGGPQKGETQYF

J gene: TRBJ1-5
V gene: TRBV10-3
clone size: many
CDR3 protein: CAISRQGENQPQHF